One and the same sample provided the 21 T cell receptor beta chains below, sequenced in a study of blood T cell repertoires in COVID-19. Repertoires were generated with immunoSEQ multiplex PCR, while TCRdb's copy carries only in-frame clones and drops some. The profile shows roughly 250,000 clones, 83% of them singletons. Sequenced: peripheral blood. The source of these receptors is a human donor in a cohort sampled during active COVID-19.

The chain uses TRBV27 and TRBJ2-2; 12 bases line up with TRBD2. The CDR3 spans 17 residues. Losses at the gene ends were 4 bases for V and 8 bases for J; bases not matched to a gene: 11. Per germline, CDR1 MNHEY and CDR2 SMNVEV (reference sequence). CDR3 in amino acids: CASSSSLAGGLLGELFF. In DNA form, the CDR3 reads TGTGCCAGCAGTTCCTCTCTAGCGGGAGGGCTTCTGGGGGAGCTGTTTTTT.

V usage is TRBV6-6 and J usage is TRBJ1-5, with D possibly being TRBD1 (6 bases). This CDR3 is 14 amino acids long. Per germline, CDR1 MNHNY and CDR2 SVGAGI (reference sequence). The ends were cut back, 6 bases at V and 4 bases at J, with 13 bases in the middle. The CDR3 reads CASSYTQGNQPQHF. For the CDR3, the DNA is TGTGCCAGCAGCTATACCCAGGGGAATCAGCCCCAGCATTTT.

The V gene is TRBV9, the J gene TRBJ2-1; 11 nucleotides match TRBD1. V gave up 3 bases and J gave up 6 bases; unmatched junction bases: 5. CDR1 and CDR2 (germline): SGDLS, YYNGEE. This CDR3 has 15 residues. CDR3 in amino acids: CASSGAGTGGNEQFF. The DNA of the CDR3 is TGTGCCAGCAGCGGTGCCGGGACAGGGGGCAATGAGCAGTTCTTC.

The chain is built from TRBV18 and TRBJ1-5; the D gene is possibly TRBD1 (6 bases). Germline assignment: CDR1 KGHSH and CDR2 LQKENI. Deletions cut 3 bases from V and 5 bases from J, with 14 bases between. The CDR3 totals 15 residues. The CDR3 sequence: CASSPLGGGDQPQHF. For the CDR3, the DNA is TGTGCCAGCTCACCCTTGGGAGGGGGAGATCAGCCCCAGCATTTT.

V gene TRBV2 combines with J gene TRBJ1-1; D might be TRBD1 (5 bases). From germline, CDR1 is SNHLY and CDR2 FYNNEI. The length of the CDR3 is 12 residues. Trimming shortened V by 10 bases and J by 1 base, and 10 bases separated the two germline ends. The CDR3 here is CATDGQNTEAFF. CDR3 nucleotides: TGTGCCACCGACGGACAGAACACTGAAGCTTTCTTT.

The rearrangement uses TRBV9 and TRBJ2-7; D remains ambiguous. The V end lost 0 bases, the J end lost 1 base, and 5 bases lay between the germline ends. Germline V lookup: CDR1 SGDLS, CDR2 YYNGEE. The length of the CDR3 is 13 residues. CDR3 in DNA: TGTGCCAGCAGCGTAGGGCTTTCCTACGAGCAGTACTTC. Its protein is CASSVGLSYEQYF.

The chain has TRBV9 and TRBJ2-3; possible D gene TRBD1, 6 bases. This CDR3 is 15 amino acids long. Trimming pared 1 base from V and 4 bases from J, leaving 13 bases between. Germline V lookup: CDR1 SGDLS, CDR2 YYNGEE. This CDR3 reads CASSVLQGSADTQYF. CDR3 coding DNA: TGTGCCAGCAGCGTATTACAGGGTTCGGCAGATACGCAGTATTTT.

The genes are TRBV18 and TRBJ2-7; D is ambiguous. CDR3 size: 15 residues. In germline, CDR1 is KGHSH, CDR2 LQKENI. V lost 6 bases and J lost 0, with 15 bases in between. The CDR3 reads CASSPIDSLSYEQYF. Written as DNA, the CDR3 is TGTGCCAGCTCGCCTATTGACTCTCTCTCCTACGAGCAGTACTTC.

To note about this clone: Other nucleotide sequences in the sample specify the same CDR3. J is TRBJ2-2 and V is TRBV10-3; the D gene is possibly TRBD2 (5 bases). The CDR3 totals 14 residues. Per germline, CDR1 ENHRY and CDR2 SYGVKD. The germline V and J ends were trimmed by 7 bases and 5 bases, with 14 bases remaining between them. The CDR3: CAITSSPGTGELFF. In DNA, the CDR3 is TGTGCCATCACCTCTTCCCCGGGAACCGGGGAGCTGTTTTTT.

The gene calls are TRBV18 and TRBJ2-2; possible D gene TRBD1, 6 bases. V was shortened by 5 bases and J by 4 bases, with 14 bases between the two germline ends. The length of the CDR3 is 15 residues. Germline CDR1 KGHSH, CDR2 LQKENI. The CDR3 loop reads CASSFIGQTTGELFF. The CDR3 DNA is TGTGCCAGCTCATTTATCGGACAGACCACCGGGGAGCTGTTTTTT. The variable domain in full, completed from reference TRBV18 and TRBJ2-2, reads NAGVMQNPRHLVRRRGQEARLRCSPMKGHSHVYWYRQLPEEGLKFMVYLQKENIIDESGMPKERFSAEFPKEGPSILRIQQVVRGDSAAYFCASSFIGQTTGELFFGEGSRLTVL.

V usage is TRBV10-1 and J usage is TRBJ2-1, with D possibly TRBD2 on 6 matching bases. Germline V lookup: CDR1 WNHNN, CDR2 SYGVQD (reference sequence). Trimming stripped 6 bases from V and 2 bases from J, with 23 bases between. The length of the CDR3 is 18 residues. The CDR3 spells CASRPASASDQPYNEQFF. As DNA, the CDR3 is TGCGCCAGCAGGCCCGCATCGGCTAGCGATCAGCCCTACAATGAGCAGTTCTTC.

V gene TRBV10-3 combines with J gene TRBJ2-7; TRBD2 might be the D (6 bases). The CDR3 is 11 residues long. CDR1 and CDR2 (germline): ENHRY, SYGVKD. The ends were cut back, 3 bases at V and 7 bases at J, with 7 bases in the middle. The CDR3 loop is CAISDAGEQYF. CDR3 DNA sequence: TGTGCCATCAGTGATGCGGGGGAGCAGTACTTC.

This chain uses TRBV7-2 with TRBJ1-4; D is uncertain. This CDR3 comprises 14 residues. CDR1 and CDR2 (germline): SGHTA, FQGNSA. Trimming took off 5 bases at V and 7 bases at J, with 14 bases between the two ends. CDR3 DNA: TGTGCCAGCAGCCTGTCAGCGACGGTTGAAAAACTGTTTTTT. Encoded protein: CASSLSATVEKLFF.

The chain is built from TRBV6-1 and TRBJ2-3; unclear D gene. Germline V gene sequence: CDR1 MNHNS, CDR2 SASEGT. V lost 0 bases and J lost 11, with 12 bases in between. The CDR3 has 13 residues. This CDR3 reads CASSEAHGSRQYF. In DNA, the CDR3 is TGTGCCAGCAGTGAAGCGCACGGGTCGAGGCAGTATTTT.

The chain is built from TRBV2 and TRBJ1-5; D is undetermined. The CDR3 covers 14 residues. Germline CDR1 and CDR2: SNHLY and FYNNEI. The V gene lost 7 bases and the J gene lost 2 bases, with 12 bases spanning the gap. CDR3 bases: TGTGCCAGCACTGCCCCCGGGGGCAATCAGCCCCAGCATTTT. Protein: CASTAPGGNQPQHF. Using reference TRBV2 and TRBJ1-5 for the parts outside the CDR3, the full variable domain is EPEVTQTPSHQVTQMGQEVILRCVPISNHLYFYWYRQILGQKVEFLVSFYNNEISEKSEIFDDQFSVERPDGSNFTLKIRSTKLEDSAMYFCASTAPGGNQPQHFGDGTRLSIL.

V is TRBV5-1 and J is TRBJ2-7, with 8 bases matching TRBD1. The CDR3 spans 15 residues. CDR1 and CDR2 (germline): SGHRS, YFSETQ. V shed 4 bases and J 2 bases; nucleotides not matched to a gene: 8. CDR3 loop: CASSKDPGQAYEQYF. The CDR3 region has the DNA TGCGCCAGCAGCAAGGATCCGGGACAGGCCTACGAGCAGTACTTC.

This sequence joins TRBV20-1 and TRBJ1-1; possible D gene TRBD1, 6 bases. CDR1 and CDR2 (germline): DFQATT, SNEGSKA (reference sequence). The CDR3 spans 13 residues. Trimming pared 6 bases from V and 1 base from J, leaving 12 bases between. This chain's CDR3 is CSASPGQNTEAFF. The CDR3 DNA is TGCAGTGCCAGTCCGGGACAGAACACTGAAGCTTTCTTT.

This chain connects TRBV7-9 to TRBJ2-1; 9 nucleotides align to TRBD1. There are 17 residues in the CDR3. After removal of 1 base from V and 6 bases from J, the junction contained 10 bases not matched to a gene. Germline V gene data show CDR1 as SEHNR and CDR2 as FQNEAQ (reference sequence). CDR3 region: CASSLVGRQGGGNEQFF. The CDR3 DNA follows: TGTGCCAGCAGCTTAGTGGGAAGACAGGGGGGAGGCAATGAGCAGTTCTTC. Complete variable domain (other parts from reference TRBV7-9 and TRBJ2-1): DTGVSQNPRHKITKRGQNVTFRCDPISEHNRLYWYRQTLGQGPEFLTYFQNEAQLEKSRLLSDRFSAERPKGSFSTLEIQRTEQGDSAMYLCASSLVGRQGGGNEQFFGPGTRLTVL.

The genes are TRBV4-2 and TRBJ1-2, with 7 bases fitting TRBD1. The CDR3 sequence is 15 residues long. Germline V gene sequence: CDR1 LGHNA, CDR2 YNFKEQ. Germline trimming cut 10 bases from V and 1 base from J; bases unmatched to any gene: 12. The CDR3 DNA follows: TGTGCCACTAGACAGGGCCTTGGTGGTAACTATGGCTACACCTTC. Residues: CATRQGLGGNYGYTF.

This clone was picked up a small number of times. CDR3 DNA sequence: TGTGCCAGCAGTTACTCGCCTTGGCGGGGCAACAATGAGCAGTTCTTC. Translation: CASSYSPWRGNNEQFF. The chain joins TRBV6-2 or TRBV6-3 to TRBJ2-1, with D perhaps matching TRBD2 (6 bases). This CDR3 has 16 amino acids. Trimming shortened V by 0 bases and J by 5 bases, and 14 bases separated the two germline ends. Looked up from germline, CDR1 is MNHEY and CDR2 is SVGEGT.

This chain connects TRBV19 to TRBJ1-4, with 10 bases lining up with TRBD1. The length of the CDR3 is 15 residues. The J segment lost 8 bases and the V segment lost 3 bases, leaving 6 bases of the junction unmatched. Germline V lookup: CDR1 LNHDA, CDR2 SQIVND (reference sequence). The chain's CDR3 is CASSMGQGRLEKLFF. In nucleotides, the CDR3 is TGTGCCAGTAGTATGGGACAGGGGAGATTGGAAAAACTGTTTTTT.